This TCR beta chain originates from a study of blood T cell repertoires in COVID-19. The overall study: Acute and convalescent COVID-19 specimens originated in the United States, Italy and Spain. Sources were T cells, B-cell-depleted T cells, or PBMCs; the material itself was cDNA or gDNA.

Authors' processing steps: Amplification from reference gene primers served as the basis for estimated nucleated cell counts. This table comes from immunoSEQ multiplex PCR, and its TCRdb copy is limited to in-frame clones, with some not included. Clone size and V and J calls were adopted from that table, with D and trimming inferred from the DNA. The sample lists under 55,000 clones, 70% to 80% occurring once. The TCR sequence derives from an older man with acute or convalescent COVID-19. What was sequenced was peripheral blood.

This CDR3 is CASSYSRSKQPQHF. The CDR3 DNA is TGTGCCAGCAGTTACTCGAGGAGTAAACAGCCCCAGCATTTT. The rearrangement joins TRBV6-6 to TRBJ1-5; D unclear. The CDR3 sequence is 14 residues long. Germline V CDR1 and CDR2: MNHNY, SVGAGI (reference sequence). The V end was cut by 0 bases, the J end by 7 bases, with 10 bases between.